This T cell receptor beta chain was sequenced for a study of cytomegalovirus exposure and HLA in healthy donors. Study context: An earlier analysis identified 117 million unique TCR beta sequences in some 180 million T cells.

The PCR ran on 60 Vbeta and 13 Jbeta primers. Using immunoSEQ multiplex PCR, the repertoire was profiled, and TCRdb retains in-frame clones only, with some absent. The sample includes 250,000 to 350,000 clones, more than 80% of them seen just once. Though nominally healthy at sampling, donors likely had unrecorded immune exposures. Worth noting for this clone: The antigen remains undetermined.

The CDR3 is 14 residues long. With V trimmed by 5 bases and J by 2 bases, 4 bases remained unmatched. CDR1 MDHEN and CDR2 SYDVKM come from the germline V gene. Study-wide findings and caveats: Researchers catalogued roughly 170 TCR beta chains as cytomegalovirus-associated. Previously analyzed data showed that most TCR beta V segments were productive at a frequency of about 87% or about 30%.

The chain carries TRBV28 and TRBJ2-7, with 9 bases lining up with TRBD2. The receptor's source is a man aged 35-49 years in good health and CMV-seropositive. Sample: PBMCs. CDR3 bases: TGTGCCAGCAGTCTCCGCGGGGGGGCCTACGAGCAGTACTTC. Translating it yields CASSLRGGAYEQYF.